The 21 T cell receptor beta chains presented below share a single source sample, sequenced in a study of cytomegalovirus exposure and HLA in healthy donors. Assay used: immunoSEQ multiplex PCR; TCRdb lists only in-frame clones, some missing. The sample yields 150,000 to 180,000 clones, about 86% seen once. Sample: PBMCs. All receptors derive from a human donor in good health.

V gene TRBV2 combines with J gene TRBJ1-1; TRBD1 matches 8 bases. Germline V gene lookup returns CDR1 SNHLY and CDR2 FYNNEI. The J segment lost 3 bases and the V segment lost 5 bases, leaving 5 bases of the junction unmatched. The CDR3 contains 14 residues. The CDR3 protein is CASSTRQGHTEAFF. CDR3 bases: TGTGCCAGCAGTACTCGACAGGGGCACACTGAAGCTTTCTTT.

This clone was counted a few times. J is TRBJ2-6 and V is TRBV7-3, with 10 bases that match TRBD1. V lost 4 bases and J lost 2; bases outside the gene matches: 5. CDR3 length: 17 residues. Per germline, CDR1 SGHTA and CDR2 FQGTGA. CDR3: CASSYGTGVTGANVLTF. The CDR3 DNA follows: TGTGCCAGCAGCTACGGGACAGGGGTGACTGGGGCCAACGTCCTGACTTTC.

The CDR3 loop reads CASSPPEGRPEKLFF. CDR3 nucleotide sequence: TGTGCCAGCTCACCACCGGAGGGGCGTCCTGAAAAACTGTTTTTT. The J gene is TRBJ1-4, the V gene TRBV18; possibly TRBD1 for D (5 bases). The V gene lost 0 bases and the J gene lost 7 bases, with 12 bases spanning the gap. In germline, CDR1 is KGHSH, CDR2 LQKENI. This CDR3 is built from 15 residues.

V is TRBV7-8 and J is TRBJ1-1, with 7 nucleotides matching TRBD1. Germline CDR1 reads SGHVS; CDR2 reads FQNEAQ. This CDR3 region has 15 residues. The V and J ends lost 6 bases and 1 base, in that order; junction bases with no gene match: 8. CDR3 DNA sequence: TGTGCCAGCAGAAGGACCGGGACAGAGAACACTGAAGCTTTCTTT. Protein product: CASRRTGTENTEAFF.

This clone was seen a single time. The chain carries TRBV27 and TRBJ2-5; D gene ambiguous. The CDR3 totals 13 residues. From germline, CDR1 is MNHEY and CDR2 SMNVEV (reference sequence). With 2 bases removed from V and 3 bases from J, the gap between germline ends came to 7 bases. The DNA for the CDR3 is TGTGCCAGCAGTTTACGAATAGAAGAGACCCAGTACTTC. Protein sequence: CASSLRIEETQYF.

The gene calls are TRBV9 and TRBJ2-7; D is unresolved. The CDR3 sequence is 15 residues long. Trimming stripped 0 bases from V and 2 bases from J, with 12 bases between. Germline CDR1 is SGDLS and CDR2 is YYNGEE. The CDR3 loop reads CASSVGENLPYEQYF. CDR3 nucleotides: TGTGCCAGCAGCGTAGGTGAGAACTTACCCTACGAGCAGTACTTC.

V is TRBV14 and J is TRBJ1-3; D might be TRBD1 (5 bases). V was trimmed by 1 base and J by 8 bases, leaving 15 bases between them. Germline-derived CDR1 and CDR2 are SGHDN and FVKESK. This CDR3 is built from 15 residues. In DNA form, the CDR3 reads TGTGCCAGCAGCCAAGTTCAGGGAAGGGTCGACACCATATATTTT. It codes for CASSQVQGRVDTIYF.

The chain employs TRBV11-3 and TRBJ2-1, with 9 bases matching TRBD2. The CDR3 totals 17 residues. Germline trimming cut 0 bases from V and 3 bases from J; bases unmatched to any gene: 6. Looked up from germline, CDR1 is SGHNT and CDR2 is YENEEA. CDR3 residues: CASSLEGPSGDYNEQFF. In DNA form, the CDR3 reads TGTGCCAGCAGCTTAGAGGGGCCTAGCGGGGACTACAATGAGCAGTTCTTC.

The chain employs TRBV9 and TRBJ2-1; D may be TRBD1 (6 bases). CDR3 length: 15 amino acids. Germline V lookup: CDR1 SGDLS, CDR2 YYNGEE. Trimming cost V 1 base and J 7 bases, with 15 bases left between them. CDR3 loop: CASSVQGYVRNEQFF. The DNA of the CDR3 is TGTGCCAGCAGCGTACAGGGGTATGTGCGGAATGAGCAGTTCTTC.

The chain has TRBV28 and TRBJ1-4; no clear D. V was cut by 11 bases and J by 4 bases, with 5 bases left in between. Germline V gene sequence: CDR1 MDHEN, CDR2 SYDVKM. This CDR3 region has 10 residues. CDR3 loop: CASFNEKLFF. The DNA of the CDR3 is TGTGCCTCCTTTAATGAAAAACTGTTTTTT.

The chain has TRBV4-1 and TRBJ2-7; 9 positions match TRBD2. Germline trimming cut 3 bases from V and 0 bases from J; bases unmatched to any gene: 6. CDR3 size: 16 residues. Germline values: CDR1 MGHRA, CDR2 YSYEKL. CDR3 region: CASSHWPAGGSYEQYF. CDR3 DNA: TGCGCCAGCAGCCACTGGCCAGCGGGAGGCTCCTACGAGCAGTACTTC.

V usage is TRBV7-9 and J usage is TRBJ2-1, with 7 bases aligning to TRBD2. This CDR3 region has 15 residues. Per the germline V gene, CDR1 is SEHNR and CDR2 is FQNEAQ (reference sequence). V gave up 1 base and J gave up 5 bases; unmatched junction bases: 5. The CDR3 nucleotides read TGTGCCAGCAGCTTAGTAGCGGGTGATAACAATGAGCAGTTCTTC. This encodes CASSLVAGDNNEQFF.

The chain has TRBV7-3 and TRBJ2-2, with 10 bases fitting TRBD1. Germline V gene lookup returns CDR1 SGHTA and CDR2 FQGTGA. This CDR3 is built from 16 residues. V lost 3 bases to trimming and J lost 4 bases; unmatched junction nucleotides: 5. Here the CDR3 DNA reads TGTGCCAGCAGCTTGACAGGGGGCACGGGCACCGGGGAGCTGTTTTTT. This codes for CASSLTGGTGTGELFF.

This rearrangement joins TRBV6-5 to TRBJ1-4, with 10 bases fitting TRBD1. CDR1 and CDR2 from the germline V gene are MNHEY and SVGAGI. The V segment lost 6 bases and the J segment 6 bases; nucleotides outside the gene matches: 4. This CDR3 has 14 amino acids. CDR3 DNA sequence: TGTGCCAGCAGCCCGGGACAGGGGTATGAAAAACTGTTTTTT. Amino acid sequence: CASSPGQGYEKLFF.

This clone was counted once. The chain carries TRBV5-4 and TRBJ2-5; D perhaps matches TRBD1 (6 bases). The CDR3 consists of 15 residues. CDR1 and CDR2 from the germline V gene are SGHNT and YYREEE (reference sequence). V was cut by 3 bases and J by 5 bases, with 17 bases left in between. The CDR3 protein is CASSSPKGGRETQYF. DNA for the CDR3: TGTGCCAGCAGCTCTCCGAAAGGGGGTAGGGAGACCCAGTACTTC.

The V gene is TRBV5-1, the J gene TRBJ2-7, with 14 bases fitting TRBD2. Trimming removed 4 bases from V and 2 bases from J; junction bases left unmatched: 5. The germline V gene has CDR1 SGHRS and CDR2 YFSETQ. The CDR3 consists of 16 residues. The CDR3 DNA reads as TGCGCCAGCAGCCCCAGACTAGCGGGAGGGCCCTACGAGCAGTACTTC. Amino acids: CASSPRLAGGPYEQYF. Full variable domain (missing parts from reference TRBV5-1 and TRBJ2-7): KAGVTQTPRYLIKTRGQQVTLSCSPISGHRSVSWYQQTPGQGLQFLFEYFSETQRNKGNFPGRFSGRQFSNSRSEMNVSTLELGDSALYLCASSPRLAGGPYEQYFGPGTRLTVT.

The chain uses TRBV13 and TRBJ2-1; 16 bases line up with TRBD2. Germline V gives CDR1 PRHDT, CDR2 FYEKMQ (reference sequence). V was pared by 4 bases and J by 6 bases, with 9 bases of the junction left unmatched. The CDR3 extends over 18 amino acids. The CDR3 spells CASSSRGTSGGAPNEQFF. Written as DNA, the CDR3 is TGTGCCAGCAGCTCCCGGGGGACTAGCGGGGGGGCCCCCAATGAGCAGTTCTTC.

V is TRBV29-1 and J is TRBJ1-1; 9 bases agree with TRBD1. From germline, CDR1 is SQVTM and CDR2 ANQGSEA. The CDR3 runs to 13 residues. The V segment lost 7 bases and the J segment 3 bases; nucleotides outside the gene matches: 6. CDR3 in DNA: TGCAGCGCCGGGACAGGGTCGGACACTGAAGCTTTCTTT. Its protein is CSAGTGSDTEAFF.

This clone appeared a few times. This chain uses TRBV30 with TRBJ1-1; D is perhaps TRBD1 (5 bases). Looked up from germline, CDR1 is GTSNPN and CDR2 is SVGIG (reference sequence). This CDR3 is built from 12 residues. V was shortened by 3 bases and J by 8 bases, with 13 bases between the two germline ends. The CDR3 DNA reads TGTGCCTGGAGCCGGAGGGGCGGAGAAGCTTTCTTT. Translated, it gives CAWSRRGGEAFF.

The rearrangement joins TRBV6-5 to TRBJ1-5; D call uncertain. The germline V and J ends were trimmed by 8 bases and 3 bases, with 14 bases remaining between them. The germline CDR1 and CDR2 sequences are MNHEY and SVGAGI. This CDR3 contains 14 residues. For the CDR3, the DNA is TGTGCCAGCTCTTGGCTTGGCCACAATCAGCCCCAGCATTTT. It codes for CASSWLGHNQPQHF.

The chain links TRBV28 to TRBJ2-1; 9 nucleotides agree with TRBD2. The germline CDR1 and CDR2 sequences are MDHEN and SYDVKM. With 1 base clipped from V and 5 bases from J, the junction kept 6 bases outside the gene matches. This CDR3 is 16 amino acids long. CDR3: CASSLLAGDPNNEQFF. The CDR3 nucleotides are TGTGCCAGCAGTTTATTAGCGGGGGACCCCAACAATGAGCAGTTCTTC. The full variable domain, completed using reference TRBV28 and TRBJ2-1, is DVKVTQSSRYLVKRTGEKVFLECVQDMDHENMFWYRQDPGLGLRLIYFSYDVKMKEKGDIPEGYSVSREKKERFSLILESASTNQTSMYLCASSLLAGDPNNEQFFGPGTRLTVL.